Each of the 30 T cell receptor beta chains below was sequenced from the same sample in a study of vaccination effects on CD4 cells after COVID-19. For these receptors, no antigen is known. The repertoire was sequenced with immunoSEQ multiplex PCR; TCRdb's copy has only in-frame clones and lacks some. The table records around 81,000 clones, over 70% of them present only once. Viral peptide pools were used in the ViraFEST assay to expand antigen-specific CD4+ T cells, and sequencing came afterward. Culture lasted 10 days before CD4+ T cell isolation. Participants received two doses of either the BNT162b2 or mRNA-1273 vaccine. The specimen comprised CD4+ T cells from PBMCs cultured with HCoV-OC43 spike peptides, sampled after COVID-19 vaccination. Regarding subset: HCoV-OC43 spike overlapping peptide pool stimulation. The receptor set was obtained from a human donor who received a COVID-19 vaccine.

The V gene is TRBV6-5, the J gene TRBJ2-2; no clear D gene. Germline-derived CDR1 and CDR2 are MNHEY and SVGAGI. The CDR3 extends over 13 amino acids. Trimming stripped 6 bases from V and 5 bases from J, with 10 bases between. The CDR3 loop is CASRSPTTGELFF. The DNA for the CDR3 is TGTGCCAGCAGGAGCCCCACTACCGGGGAGCTGTTTTTT.

The chain links TRBV6-2 or TRBV6-3 to TRBJ2-7; 8 bases align to TRBD1. V was pared by 3 bases and J by 2 bases, with 3 bases of the junction left unmatched. From germline, CDR1 is MNHEY and CDR2 SVGEGT. The CDR3 sequence is 14 residues long. In nucleotides, the CDR3 is TGTGCCAGCAGTTATGGACAGGGCGCCTACGAGCAGTACGTC. This gives the protein CASSYGQGAYEQYV.

The chain combines TRBV2 with TRBJ2-1, with 7 bases lining up with TRBD1. V was pared by 2 bases and J by 8 bases, with 12 bases of the junction left unmatched. The germline V gene has CDR1 SNHLY and CDR2 FYNNEI. The CDR3 runs 16 residues. CDR3 bases: TGTGCCAGCAGTGAAACCCGACAGGGTCAAAGCTATGAGCAGTTCTTC. Its translation: CASSETRQGQSYEQFF.

The rearrangement links TRBV5-1 to TRBJ1-1, with 8 bases that match TRBD1. The CDR3 extends over 18 amino acids. Germline V gene sequence: CDR1 SGHRS, CDR2 YFSETQ. V lost 3 bases, J lost 4 bases, and 17 bases stayed unmatched. The CDR3 is CASSSSPTRPTGATEAFF. The CDR3 region has the DNA TGCGCCAGCAGCTCCTCTCCTACCCGCCCGACAGGGGCCACTGAAGCTTTCTTT.

V and J are TRBV6-2 or TRBV6-3 and TRBJ2-2, with 8 bases that match TRBD1. Germline V gene sequence: CDR1 MNHEY, CDR2 SVGEGT. V lost 6 bases and J lost 1; bases outside the gene matches: 7. The CDR3 sequence is 16 residues long. The CDR3 sequence: CASSPPGTGNTGELFF. CDR3 nucleotides: TGTGCCAGCAGCCCCCCCGGGACAGGGAACACCGGGGAGCTGTTTTTT.

The chain employs TRBV6-5 and TRBJ1-6, with 8 bases matching TRBD1. CDR3 length: 15 residues. Germline CDR1 and CDR2: MNHEY and SVGAGI. V was clipped by 2 bases and J by 8 bases; unmatched bases: 5. The CDR3 sequence is CASSYGDRGDSPLHF. For the CDR3, the DNA is TGTGCCAGCAGTTACGGAGACAGGGGAGATTCACCCCTCCACTTT.

The gene calls are TRBV3-1 (or the pseudogene TRBV3-2) and TRBJ2-1; 7 nucleotides align to TRBD1. CDR3 length equals 16 residues. CDR1 is LGHDT, CDR2 YNNKEL, per germline (reference sequence). The trim removed 0 bases at V and 8 bases at J, leaving 10 bases unmatched. CDR3 in DNA: TGTGCCAGCAGCCAAGATGTGACAGGGTACCGCCATGAGCAGTTCTTC. Protein: CASSQDVTGYRHEQFF.

This chain connects TRBV6-5 to TRBJ2-1; D is unclear. Trimming removed 6 bases from V and 2 bases from J, with 14 bases in between. This CDR3 region has 15 residues. From germline, CDR1 is MNHEY and CDR2 SVGAGI. DNA of the CDR3: TGTGCCAGCAGGCTAGACTCGGCCACCTACAATGAGCAGTTCTTC. Its translation is CASRLDSATYNEQFF.

This clone was recorded only once. V gene TRBV30 combines with J gene TRBJ2-3; 8 nucleotides line up with TRBD2. The germline V gene has CDR1 GTSNPN and CDR2 SVGIG (reference sequence). The V gene end was trimmed by 2 bases and the J gene end by 1 base; junction bases not matched to a gene: 5. There are 15 residues in the CDR3. The CDR3 region is CAWSYAGGRTDTQYF. CDR3 bases: TGTGCCTGGAGTTATGCGGGGGGACGCACAGATACGCAGTATTTT. The variable domain in full, with the rest retrieved from reference TRBV30 and TRBJ2-3, is SQTIHQWPATLVQPVGSPLSLECTVEGTSNPNLYWYRQAAGRGLQLLFYSVGIGQISSEVPQNLSASRPQDRQFILSSKKLLLSDSGFYLCAWSYAGGRTDTQYFGPGTRLTVL.

The CDR3 is CATSDSRRFATEAFF. CDR3 nucleotide sequence: TGTGCCACCAGTGATTCCCGCAGATTTGCCACTGAAGCTTTCTTT. The chain recombines TRBV24-1 with TRBJ1-1; no firm D call. The CDR3 runs 15 residues. Germline V lookup: CDR1 KGHDR, CDR2 SFDVKD. Between the trimmed V and J ends, which lost 2 bases and 4 bases, there was a span of 13 bases.

A single count supports this clone. The chain recombines TRBV29-1 with TRBJ2-7; no clear D gene. V gave up 6 bases and J gave up 3 bases, with 9 bases separating them. The CDR3 spans 11 residues. Germline V gene sequence: CDR1 SQVTM, CDR2 ANQGSEA. CDR3 sequence reads: CSVVYNYEQYV. CDR3 bases: TGCAGCGTGGTATACAACTACGAGCAGTACGTC.

CDR3 sequence (DNA): TGTGCCAGCAGCTGGGGGACAGGTGATTATTCACCCCTCCACTTT. This encodes CASSWGTGDYSPLHF. The chain carries TRBV5-6 and TRBJ1-6, with TRBD1 identical over 8 bases. With V trimmed by 3 bases and J by 8 bases, 7 bases remained unmatched. Looked up from germline, CDR1 is SGHDT and CDR2 is YYEEEE. This CDR3 comprises 15 residues.

In its sample, this clone was seen a few times. The chain joins TRBV2 to TRBJ1-2; TRBD1 matches 7 bases. This CDR3 comprises 13 residues. CDR1 and CDR2 from the germline V gene are SNHLY and FYNNEI. The V segment lost 5 bases and the J segment 7 bases; nucleotides outside the gene matches: 7. The CDR3 bases are TGTGCCAGCAGTTATACAGGGGTCTCTGGCTACACCTTC. Encoded protein: CASSYTGVSGYTF.

This clone was counted only a few times. V and J are TRBV6-1 and TRBJ1-6; no reliable D call. V was trimmed by 0 bases and J by 3 bases, leaving 15 bases between them. Per the germline V gene, CDR1 is MNHNS and CDR2 is SASEGT. This CDR3 comprises 18 residues. In nucleotides, the CDR3 is TGTGCCAGCAGTGAAGCGCCCGCCGCCCGGCTCTATAATTCACCCCTCCACTTT. Encoded protein: CASSEAPAARLYNSPLHF.

This clone has just a few counts. The chain uses TRBV5-6 and TRBJ1-3; 7 bases align to TRBD1. Germline CDR1 and CDR2: SGHDT and YYEEEE. The CDR3 runs 15 residues. V was clipped by 1 base and J by 4 bases; unmatched bases: 5. CDR3 amino acids: CASSLIRGFGNTIYF. DNA for the CDR3: TGTGCCAGCAGCTTGATCAGGGGGTTCGGAAACACCATATATTTT. Together with reference TRBV5-6 and TRBJ1-3, the CDR3 gives the full variable domain: DAGVTQSPTHLIKTRGQQVTLRCSPKSGHDTVSWYQQALGQGPQFIFQYYEEEERQRGNFPDRFSGHQFPNYSSELNVNALLLGDSALYLCASSLIRGFGNTIYFGEGSWLTVV.

A few counts support this clone. The gene calls are TRBV2 and TRBJ1-2; D ambiguous. The CDR3 has 11 amino acids. Deletions cut 4 bases from V and 8 bases from J, with 8 bases between. The germline V gene encodes CDR1 SNHLY and CDR2 FYNNEI. The DNA of the CDR3 is TGTGCCAGCAGTGTTCGCGAGGGCTACACCTTC. Translating gives CASSVREGYTF.

The rearrangement links TRBV14 to TRBJ1-4, with TRBD1 identical over 7 bases. This CDR3 region has 17 residues. Germline CDR1 is SGHDN and CDR2 is FVKESK. The ends lost 4 bases at V and 6 bases at J; junction bases unmatched: 14. The CDR3 coding sequence is TGTGCCAGCAGCCGACCAACGACAGGGACGTATCATGAAAAACTGTTTTTT. Protein: CASSRPTTGTYHEKLFF.

The chain recombines TRBV7-9 with TRBJ1-1; 7 nucleotides line up with TRBD1. This CDR3 is built from 16 residues. V dropped 5 bases and J dropped 0; count of bases not matched to a gene: 9. The germline gives CDR1 SEHNR, CDR2 FQNEAQ (reference sequence). The CDR3 loop reads CASSRRQGSLNTEAFF. The CDR3 coding sequence is TGTGCCAGCAGCCGGAGACAGGGAAGTTTGAACACTGAAGCTTTCTTT.

The chain employs TRBV9 and TRBJ1-4; TRBD1 matches at 7 bases. The length of the CDR3 is 13 residues. Losses at the gene ends were 3 bases for V and 6 bases for J; bases not matched to a gene: 2. Germline-derived CDR1 and CDR2 are SGDLS and YYNGEE. CDR3 loop: CASSAGQHEKLFF. The CDR3 bases are TGTGCCAGCAGCGCGGGACAGCATGAAAAACTGTTTTTT.

The chain links TRBV18 to TRBJ1-6; D is unresolved. The V and J ends lost 6 bases and 6 bases respectively, with 18 bases between them. This CDR3 spans 16 amino acids. CDR1 and CDR2 (germline): KGHSH, LQKENI. The CDR3 reads CASSVMAGIPNSPLHF. In nucleotides, the CDR3 is TGTGCCAGCTCGGTCATGGCAGGCATTCCTAATTCACCCCTCCACTTT.

The CDR3 sequence: CSASLAKNIQYF. The CDR3 bases are TGCAGTGCTAGTCTAGCCAAAAACATTCAGTACTTC. The V gene is TRBV20-1, the J gene TRBJ2-4; D is unclear. Trimming pared 3 bases from V and 0 bases from J, leaving 3 bases between. The CDR3 has 12 residues. The germline gives CDR1 DFQATT, CDR2 SNEGSKA (reference sequence).

The rearrangement uses TRBV29-1 and TRBJ2-3; 9 nucleotides line up with TRBD1. The CDR3 length is 16 residues. Trimming at V came to 7 bases and at J to 4 bases, leaving 15 bases not matched to a gene. CDR1 is SQVTM and CDR2 is ANQGSEA in the germline V gene. The CDR3 loop reads CSANARDREWADTQYF. DNA for the CDR3: TGCAGCGCCAACGCCAGGGACAGGGAGTGGGCAGATACGCAGTATTTT.

The V call is TRBV5-1, the J call TRBJ1-4, with 7 positions matching TRBD1. With V trimmed by 4 bases and J by 5 bases, 11 bases remained unmatched. The CDR3 extends over 16 amino acids. Per the germline V gene, CDR1 is SGHRS and CDR2 is YFSETQ. The CDR3 sequence: CASSPYGTAPNEKLFF. The CDR3 DNA is TGCGCCAGCAGCCCGTACGGGACAGCACCGAATGAAAAACTGTTTTTT.

The genes are TRBV19 and TRBJ1-1; D is possibly TRBD1 (6 bases). Trimming shortened V by 11 bases and J by 1 base, and 20 bases separated the two germline ends. Germline CDR1 and CDR2: LNHDA and SQIVND (reference sequence). The CDR3 spans 15 residues. The CDR3 here is CAASTRGRANTEAFF. The CDR3 bases are TGTGCCGCCAGTACCCGGGGGCGAGCGAACACTGAAGCTTTCTTT.

The chain combines TRBV2 with TRBJ1-3; D unclear. The CDR3 loop spans 13 amino acids. V dropped 7 bases and J dropped 3 bases, with 10 bases sitting between them. Per the germline V gene, CDR1 is SNHLY and CDR2 is FYNNEI. CDR3 DNA: TGTGCCAGCATTCAGAGTTATGGAAACACCATATATTTT. Residues: CASIQSYGNTIYF.

V is TRBV5-1 and J is TRBJ2-5, with D tentatively TRBD1 or TRBD2 (5 bases each). The V gene's germline CDR1 is SGHRS and CDR2 YFSETQ. This CDR3 region has 15 residues. V lost 4 bases to trimming and J lost 12 bases, with 25 bases between them. The CDR3 here is CASSLPGTSLTTEYF. DNA for the CDR3: TGCGCCAGCAGCCTGCCCGGGACCTCCCTGACCACCGAGTACTTC.

This clone has only one observation. The rearrangement links TRBV5-6 to TRBJ2-1, with D uncertain. V was trimmed by 4 bases and J by 5 bases, leaving 13 bases between them. This CDR3 contains 14 residues. Germline CDR1 reads SGHDT; CDR2 reads YYEEEE. For the CDR3, the DNA is TGTGCCAGCAGCCCTGGCCACAGAAACAATGAGCAGTTCTTC. Encoded protein: CASSPGHRNNEQFF.

The chain couples TRBV7-9 to TRBJ1-5, with 9 positions matching TRBD1. Germline CDR1 reads SEHNR; CDR2 reads FQNEAQ (reference sequence). J was trimmed by 8 bases and V by 1 base; bases with no gene match: 9. This CDR3 region has 16 residues. The CDR3 nucleotides read TGTGCCAGCAGCTTAGGACTTGGACAGGGGCAGGAGCCCCAGCATTTT. As protein: CASSLGLGQGQEPQHF.

This clone occurred a few times. The rearrangement links TRBV18 to TRBJ2-1; TRBD1 is a possible D gene (8 bases). CDR1 and CDR2 (germline): KGHSH, LQKENI. The CDR3 runs 15 residues. Trimming removed 1 base from V and 6 bases from J, with 13 bases in between. CDR3 sequence: CASSPRTGRVNEQFF. CDR3 in DNA: TGTGCCAGCTCACCACGGACAGGGAGGGTCAATGAGCAGTTCTTC.

The CDR3 is CASRPKVKGSNDTGELFF. The CDR3 nucleotides are TGTGCCAGCAGACCCAAGGTTAAGGGGAGTAATGACACCGGGGAGCTGTTTTTT. This chain connects TRBV25-1 to TRBJ2-2; D is tentatively TRBD1 or TRBD2 (5 bases each). The CDR3 is 18 residues long. The V and J ends lost 6 bases and 3 bases respectively, with 23 bases between them. CDR1 MGHDK and CDR2 SYGVNS come from the germline V gene.